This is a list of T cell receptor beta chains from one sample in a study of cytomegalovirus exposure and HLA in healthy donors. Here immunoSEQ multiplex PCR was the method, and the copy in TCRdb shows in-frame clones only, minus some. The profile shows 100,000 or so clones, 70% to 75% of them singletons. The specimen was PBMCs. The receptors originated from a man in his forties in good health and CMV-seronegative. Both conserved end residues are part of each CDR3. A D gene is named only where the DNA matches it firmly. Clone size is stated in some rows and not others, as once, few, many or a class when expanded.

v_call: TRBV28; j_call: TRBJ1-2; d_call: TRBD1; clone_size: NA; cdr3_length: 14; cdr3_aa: CASSPFATGYGYTF; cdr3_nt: TGTGCCAGCAGCCCCTTTGCGACAGGGTATGGCTACACCTTC
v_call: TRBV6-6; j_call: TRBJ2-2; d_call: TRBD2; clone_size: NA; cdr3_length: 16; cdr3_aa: CASSSIAGGDTGELFF; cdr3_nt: TGTGCCAGCAGTTCAATAGCGGGGGGCGACACCGGGGAGCTGTTTTTT
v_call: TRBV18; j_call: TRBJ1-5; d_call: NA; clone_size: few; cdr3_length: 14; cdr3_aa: CASSQAGGNQPQHF; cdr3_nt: TGTGCCAGCTCACAAGCAGGGGGCAATCAGCCCCAGCATTTT
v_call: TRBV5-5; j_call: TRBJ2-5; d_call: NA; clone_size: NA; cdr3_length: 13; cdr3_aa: CASTNDRWETQYF; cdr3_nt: TGTGCCAGCACCAATGACAGGTGGGAGACCCAGTACTTC
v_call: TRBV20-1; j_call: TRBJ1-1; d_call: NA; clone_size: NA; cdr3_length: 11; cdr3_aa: CSASHGTEAFF; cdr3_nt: TGCAGTGCTAGCCACGGCACTGAAGCTTTCTTT
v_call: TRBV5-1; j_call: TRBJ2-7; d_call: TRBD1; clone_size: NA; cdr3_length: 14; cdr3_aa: CASSLVQGNYEQYF; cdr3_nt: TGCGCCAGCAGCTTGGTACAGGGGAACTACGAGCAGTACTTC
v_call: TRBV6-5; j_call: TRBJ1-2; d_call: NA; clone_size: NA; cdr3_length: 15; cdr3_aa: CASSYGTPDNYGYTF; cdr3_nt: TGTGCCAGCAGTTACGGGACACCGGACAACTATGGCTACACCTTC
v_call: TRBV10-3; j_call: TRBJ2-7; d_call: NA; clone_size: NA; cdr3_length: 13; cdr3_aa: CAISDLQGNEQYF; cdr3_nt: TGTGCCATCAGTGACCTACAGGGTAACGAGCAGTACTTC
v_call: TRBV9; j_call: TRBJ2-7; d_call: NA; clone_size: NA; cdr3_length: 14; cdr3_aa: CASSVATGHYEQYF; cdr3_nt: TGTGCCAGCAGCGTAGCTACTGGGCACTACGAGCAGTACTTC
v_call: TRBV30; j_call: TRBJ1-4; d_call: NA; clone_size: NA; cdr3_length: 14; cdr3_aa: CAWSVGAGEEKLFF; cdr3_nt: TGTGCCTGGAGTGTAGGGGCGGGAGAGGAAAAACTGTTTTTT
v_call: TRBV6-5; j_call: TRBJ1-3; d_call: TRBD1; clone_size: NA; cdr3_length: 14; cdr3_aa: CASSWDSSGNTIYF; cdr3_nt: TGTGCCAGCAGTTGGGACAGCTCTGGAAACACCATATATTTT
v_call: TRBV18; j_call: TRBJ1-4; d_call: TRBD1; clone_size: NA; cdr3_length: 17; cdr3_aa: CASSQTLIDRDNEKLFF; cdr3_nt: TGTGCCAGCTCACAAACCTTGATAGACAGGGACAATGAAAAACTGTTTTTT
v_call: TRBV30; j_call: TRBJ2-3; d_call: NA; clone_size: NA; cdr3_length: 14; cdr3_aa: CAWSASGSTDTQYF; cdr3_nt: TGTGCCTGGAGCGCAAGCGGGAGCACAGATACGCAGTATTTT
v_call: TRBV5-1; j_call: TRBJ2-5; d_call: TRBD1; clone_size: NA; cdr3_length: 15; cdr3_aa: CASSRGGLNEETQYF; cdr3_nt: TGCGCCAGCAGCCGAGGGGGCCTTAACGAAGAGACCCAGTACTTC
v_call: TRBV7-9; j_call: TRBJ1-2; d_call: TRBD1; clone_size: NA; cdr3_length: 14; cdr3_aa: CASSLGGTGSGYTF; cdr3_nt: TGTGCCAGCAGCTTAGGAGGGACAGGGTCGGGCTACACCTTC
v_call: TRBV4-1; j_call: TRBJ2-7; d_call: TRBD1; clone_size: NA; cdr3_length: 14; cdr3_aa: CASSPRGLGYEQYF; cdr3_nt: TGCGCCAGCAGCCCCAGGGGGCTCGGCTACGAGCAGTACTTC
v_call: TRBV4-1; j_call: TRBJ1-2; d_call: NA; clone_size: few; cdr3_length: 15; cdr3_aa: CASSQGGGANYGYTF; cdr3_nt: TGCGCCAGCAGCCAAGGGGGCGGCGCTAACTATGGCTACACCTTC
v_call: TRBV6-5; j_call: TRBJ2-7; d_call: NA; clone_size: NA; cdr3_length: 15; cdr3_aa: CASSYSRTQLYEQYF; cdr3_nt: TGTGCCAGCAGTTACTCAAGGACTCAACTCTACGAGCAGTACTTC
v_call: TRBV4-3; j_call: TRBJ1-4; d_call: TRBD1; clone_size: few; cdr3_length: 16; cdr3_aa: CASSSGQGIGNEKLFF; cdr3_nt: TGCGCCAGCAGTTCAGGACAGGGGATAGGTAATGAAAAACTGTTTTTT
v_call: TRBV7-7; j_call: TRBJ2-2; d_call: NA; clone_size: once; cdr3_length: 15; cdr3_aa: CASSAALGGGGELFF; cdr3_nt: TGTGCCAGCAGCGCGGCCCTTGGGGGAGGCGGGGAGCTGTTTTTT
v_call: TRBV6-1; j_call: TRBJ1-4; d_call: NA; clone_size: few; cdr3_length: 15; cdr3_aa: CASSVFSATNEKLFF; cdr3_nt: TGTGCCAGCAGTGTTTTCAGCGCAACTAATGAAAAACTGTTTTTT
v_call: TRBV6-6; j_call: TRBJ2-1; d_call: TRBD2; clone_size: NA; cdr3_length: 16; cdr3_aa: CASLNTGLVRVDEQFF; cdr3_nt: TGTGCCAGCCTAAATACGGGACTAGTCCGTGTCGATGAGCAGTTCTTC
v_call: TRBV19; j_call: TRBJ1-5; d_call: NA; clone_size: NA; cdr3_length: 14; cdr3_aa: CASSRYYSNQPQHF; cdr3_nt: TGTGCCAGTAGTAGGTACTATAGCAATCAGCCCCAGCATTTT
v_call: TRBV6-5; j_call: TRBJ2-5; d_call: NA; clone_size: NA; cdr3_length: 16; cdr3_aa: CASSYSKVRGEETQYF; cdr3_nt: TGTGCCAGCAGTTACTCGAAAGTCAGGGGGGAGGAGACCCAGTACTTC
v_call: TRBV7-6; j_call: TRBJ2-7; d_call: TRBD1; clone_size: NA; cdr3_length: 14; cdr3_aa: CASSLARTGREQYF; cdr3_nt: TGTGCCAGCAGCTTAGCCAGGACAGGGCGCGAGCAGTACTTC
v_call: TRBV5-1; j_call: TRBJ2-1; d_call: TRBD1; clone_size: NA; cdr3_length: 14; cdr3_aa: CASRPGQEDNEQFF; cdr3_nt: TGCGCCAGCAGACCGGGACAGGAGGACAATGAGCAGTTCTTC
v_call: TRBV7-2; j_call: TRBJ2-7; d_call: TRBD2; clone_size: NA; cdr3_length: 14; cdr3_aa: CASGTSGGYYEQYF; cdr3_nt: TGTGCCAGCGGGACTAGCGGGGGGTACTACGAGCAGTACTTC
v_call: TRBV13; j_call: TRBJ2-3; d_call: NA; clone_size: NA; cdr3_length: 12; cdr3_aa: CASSADTDTQYF; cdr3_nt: TGTGCCAGCAGCGCAGACACAGATACGCAGTATTTT
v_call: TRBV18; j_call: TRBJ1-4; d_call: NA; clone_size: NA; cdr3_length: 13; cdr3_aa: CASSPGRNEKLFF; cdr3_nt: TGTGCCAGCTCACCAGGCAGGAATGAAAAACTGTTTTTT
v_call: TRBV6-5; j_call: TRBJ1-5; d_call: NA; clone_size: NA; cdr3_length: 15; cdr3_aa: CASSSQGFRNQPQHF; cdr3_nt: TGTGCCAGCAGTTCCCAGGGGTTTCGTAATCAGCCCCAGCATTTT
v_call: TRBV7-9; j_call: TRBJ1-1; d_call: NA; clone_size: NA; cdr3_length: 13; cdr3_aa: CASSLITHDGAFF; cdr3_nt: TGTGCCAGCAGCCTAATTACCCATGATGGAGCTTTCTTT
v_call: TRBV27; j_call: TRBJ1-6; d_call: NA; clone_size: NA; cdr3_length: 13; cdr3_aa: CATPGGHNSPLHF; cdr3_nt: TGTGCCACCCCGGGTGGTCATAATTCACCCCTCCACTTT
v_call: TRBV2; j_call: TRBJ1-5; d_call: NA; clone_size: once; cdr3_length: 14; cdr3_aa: CASSVLSGNQPQHF; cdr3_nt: TGTGCCAGCAGTGTTTTGTCGGGCAATCAGCCCCAGCATTTT